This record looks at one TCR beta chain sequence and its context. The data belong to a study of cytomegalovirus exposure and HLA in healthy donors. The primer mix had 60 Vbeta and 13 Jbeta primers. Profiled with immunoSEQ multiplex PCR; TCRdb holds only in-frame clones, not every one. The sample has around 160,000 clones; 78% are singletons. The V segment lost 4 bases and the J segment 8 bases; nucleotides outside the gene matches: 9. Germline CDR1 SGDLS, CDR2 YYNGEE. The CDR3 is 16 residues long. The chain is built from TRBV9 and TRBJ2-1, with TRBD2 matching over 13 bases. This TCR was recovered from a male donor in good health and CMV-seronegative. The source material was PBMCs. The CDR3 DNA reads TGTGCCAGCAGCCCGAGCCGGACTAGCGGGAGACATGAGCAGTTCTTC. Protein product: CASSPSRTSGRHEQFF.